Presented here are 20 T cell receptor beta chains from one specimen sequenced in a study of cytomegalovirus exposure and HLA in healthy donors. The PCR used 60 Vbeta and 13 Jbeta primers. This table comes from immunoSEQ multiplex PCR, and its TCRdb copy is limited to in-frame clones, with some not included. This table has 150,000 or so clones, around 67% appearing once. The sequencing sample was made of PBMCs. The receptors were sampled from a woman between 18 and 30 years old in good health and CMV-seronegative.

The chain recombines TRBV28 with TRBJ2-2, with D uncertain. V lost 3 bases, J lost 4 bases, and 15 bases lay in between. Germline values: CDR1 MDHEN, CDR2 SYDVKM. The CDR3 length is 16 residues. CDR3 protein: CASSLAGQPLTGELFF. The CDR3 coding sequence is TGTGCCAGCAGTTTGGCAGGCCAGCCGCTCACCGGGGAGCTGTTTTTT.

The CDR3: CASSGGQGAFGNTIYF. The CDR3 DNA reads as TGTGCCAGCAGCGGCGGACAGGGGGCGTTTGGAAACACCATATATTTT. The chain links TRBV7-9 to TRBJ1-3; TRBD1 matches 11 bases. V was pared by 5 bases and J by 3 bases, with 6 bases of the junction left unmatched. This CDR3 comprises 16 residues. The V gene's germline CDR1 is SEHNR and CDR2 FQNEAQ (reference sequence).

The gene calls are TRBV5-1 and TRBJ1-2; D not certain. Germline CDR1 is SGHRS and CDR2 is YFSETQ. The ends were cut back, 0 bases at V and 9 bases at J, with 9 bases in the middle. The CDR3 sequence is 12 residues long. In nucleotides, the CDR3 is TGCGCCAGCAGCTTGGGTGGGGAGAGCTACACCTTC. This gives the protein CASSLGGESYTF.

V is TRBV19 and J is TRBJ2-7; 9 nucleotides agree with TRBD1. Germline V gives CDR1 LNHDA, CDR2 SQIVND (reference sequence). V lost 8 bases and J lost 6; bases outside the gene matches: 26. The CDR3 extends over 19 amino acids. This CDR3 is CASPFWGQGSPRSVCEQYV. DNA of the CDR3: TGTGCCAGTCCTTTTTGGGGACAGGGCTCTCCTCGCTCGGTCTGCGAGCAGTACGTC.

The chain is built from TRBV28 and TRBJ1-2, with D tentatively TRBD1 (6 bases). This CDR3 spans 16 amino acids. V gave up 3 bases and J gave up 1 base, with 15 bases separating them. The germline V gene encodes CDR1 MDHEN and CDR2 SYDVKM. The CDR3 DNA reads TGTGCCAGCAGTTTTTCACAGGGCGGGGGTAACTATGGCTACACCTTC. Protein: CASSFSQGGGNYGYTF.

A single count supports this clone. V and J are TRBV5-1 and TRBJ2-3, with D perhaps matching TRBD2 (5 bases). Germline V gives CDR1 SGHRS, CDR2 YFSETQ. V was shortened by 0 bases and J by 4 bases, with 12 bases between the two germline ends. The CDR3 totals 15 residues. Here the CDR3 reads CASSLVGSRADTQYF. The CDR3 DNA reads as TGCGCCAGCAGCTTGGTAGGGAGTAGGGCAGATACGCAGTATTTT.

The J gene is TRBJ2-3, the V gene TRBV29-1; TRBD1 matches at 9 bases. CDR1 and CDR2 (germline): SQVTM, ANQGSEA. Trimming at V came to 2 bases and at J to 0 bases, leaving 6 bases not matched to a gene. This CDR3 has 16 amino acids. DNA of the CDR3: TGCAGCGTTGAATCACAGGGGGCATTTAGCACAGATACGCAGTATTTT. Amino acid sequence: CSVESQGAFSTDTQYF.

The rearrangement uses TRBV10-3 and TRBJ1-1; D remains unclear. The V gene lost 11 bases and the J gene lost 1 base, with 17 bases spanning the gap. There are 14 residues in the CDR3. In germline, CDR1 is ENHRY, CDR2 SYGVKD. The CDR3 coding sequence is TGTGCCGCATTTGAGCCCAATCAGAACACTGAAGCTTTCTTT. Protein product: CAAFEPNQNTEAFF.

The rearrangement joins TRBV6-4 to TRBJ1-6, with 12 positions matching TRBD1. The CDR3 is made up of 13 amino acids. Germline V gene data show CDR1 as MRHNA and CDR2 as SNTAGT. J was trimmed by 9 bases and V by 8 bases; bases with no gene match: 2. CDR3 sequence reads: CASGTGGSSPLHF. In nucleotides, the CDR3 is TGTGCCAGCGGGACAGGGGGCTCTTCACCCCTCCACTTT.

This rearrangement joins TRBV7-2 to TRBJ1-2, with D tentatively TRBD1 (5 bases). The length of the CDR3 is 14 residues. V was clipped by 6 bases and J by 2 bases, with 13 bases between them. The V gene's germline CDR1 is SGHTA and CDR2 FQGNSA. The CDR3 bases are TGTGCCAGCAGTCCTTCGACAGAGAACTATGGCTACACCTTC. Translated: CASSPSTENYGYTF.

V and J are TRBV6-5 and TRBJ2-7; 8 positions agree with TRBD2. Trimming took 6 bases from V and 4 from J; bases not matched to a gene: 11. This CDR3 is built from 15 residues. CDR1 MNHEY and CDR2 SVGAGI come from the germline V gene. The CDR3 protein is CASRLHGGGTYEQYF. DNA of the CDR3: TGTGCCAGCAGGCTTCATGGCGGGGGGACTTACGAGCAGTACTTC.

This clone has just a few counts. The chain is built from TRBV4-3 and TRBJ2-7, with 8 bases aligning to TRBD1. V trimming: 0 bases; J trimming: 6 bases; junction bases outside the gene matches: 7. The V gene's germline CDR1 is LGHNA and CDR2 YSLEER. The CDR3 loop spans 15 amino acids. The CDR3 loop is CASSQDWGQVGEQYF. As DNA, the CDR3 is TGCGCCAGCAGCCAAGATTGGGGACAGGTCGGCGAGCAGTACTTC.

The V and J genes are TRBV5-4 and TRBJ1-1; weak D call: TRBD1 (5 bases). CDR3 length: 14 amino acids. Germline V gene sequence: CDR1 SGHNT, CDR2 YYREEE (reference sequence). The V gene lost 4 bases and the J gene lost 4 bases, with 14 bases spanning the gap. CDR3 nucleotides: TGTGCCAGCAGCAGCAGGGTTTCTCCCACTGAAGCTTTCTTT. This gives the protein CASSSRVSPTEAFF.

The chain uses TRBV15 and TRBJ2-1; D might be TRBD1 (5 bases). Deletions cut 0 bases from V and 6 bases from J, with 15 bases between. Germline V lookup: CDR1 LNHNV, CDR2 YYDKDF (reference sequence). This CDR3 comprises 16 residues. The CDR3 sequence: CATSRDPRSTVNEQFF. The DNA for the CDR3 is TGTGCCACCAGCAGAGATCCCCGATCGACAGTCAATGAGCAGTTCTTC.

The chain employs TRBV27 and TRBJ2-5; TRBD1 matches at 9 bases. The V and J ends lost 6 bases and 5 bases, in that order; junction bases with no gene match: 16. The CDR3 has 17 amino acids. Germline CDR1 MNHEY, CDR2 SMNVEV (reference sequence). For the CDR3, the DNA is TGTGCCAGCAGACAATTACAGGGGGCGATCGGTACGGAGACCCAGTACTTC. Its protein product is CASRQLQGAIGTETQYF.

The J gene is TRBJ2-1, the V gene TRBV11-3; 9 bases agree with TRBD1. This CDR3 has 15 amino acids. CDR1 SGHNT and CDR2 YENEEA come from the germline V gene. V dropped 0 bases and J dropped 7; count of bases not matched to a gene: 4. In nucleotides, the CDR3 is TGTGCCAGCAGCTTAGATTTCGGACAGGGGAATGAGCAGTTCTTC. Protein product: CASSLDFGQGNEQFF.

This chain connects TRBV4-3 to TRBJ2-3, with 8 bases aligning to TRBD2. Germline V gene lookup returns CDR1 LGHNA and CDR2 YSLEER. This CDR3 region has 17 residues. Germline trimming cut 1 base from V and 2 bases from J; bases unmatched to any gene: 8. The CDR3 nucleotides are TGCGCCAGCAGCCAAGGGAAGGGCGGGGGGTACACAGATACGCAGTATTTT. Translated, it gives CASSQGKGGGYTDTQYF.

J is TRBJ2-1 and V is TRBV10-3, with 7 bases fitting TRBD2. The trim removed 8 bases at V and 8 bases at J, leaving 12 bases unmatched. In germline, CDR1 is ENHRY, CDR2 SYGVKD. This CDR3 comprises 14 residues. This CDR3 is CAISQTSESDEQFF. The DNA of the CDR3 is TGTGCCATCTCTCAAACTAGCGAGTCGGATGAGCAGTTCTTC.

The V and J genes are TRBV28 and TRBJ2-1; D is ambiguous. With 5 bases removed from V and 0 bases from J, the gap between germline ends came to 5 bases. The germline V gene encodes CDR1 MDHEN and CDR2 SYDVKM. The CDR3 consists of 13 residues. The CDR3 region has the DNA TGTGCCAGCAGTCCTAGCTCCTACAATGAGCAGTTCTTC. Protein product: CASSPSSYNEQFF.

The chain uses TRBV5-6 and TRBJ1-1; TRBD1 matches at 8 bases. Germline CDR1 reads SGHDT; CDR2 reads YYEEEE. This CDR3 region has 16 residues. The trim removed 0 bases at V and 0 bases at J, leaving 4 bases unmatched. DNA for the CDR3: TGTGCCAGCAGCTTGGGCAGGGGGCGTTTGAACACTGAAGCTTTCTTT. Amino acid sequence: CASSLGRGRLNTEAFF.